These 21 T cell receptor beta chains share one sample of origin, sequenced in a study of T cells in Graves' hyperthyroidism and ophthalmopathy. Regions amplified from RNA transcripts were the TCR beta CDR3 regions. The primer set for the first-round RT-PCR of the TCR CDR3 was HTBI. TCRdb re-analysed the multiplex PCR reads in MiXCR, keeping a single row per CDR3 protein. Of hundreds of thousands of distinct CDR3 sequences in the sample, 12% to 15% were seen once. Specimen: blood. All receptors come from a woman in her thirties or forties with Graves' ophthalmopathy.

This clonotype was observed many times. The CDR3 is CASSVEFQETQYF. The DNA for the CDR3 is TGTGCCAGCAGTGTGGAGTTCCAAGAGACCCAGTACTTC. The chain links TRBV2 to TRBJ2-5, with D unclear. The CDR3 totals 13 residues. The germline gives CDR1 SNHLY, CDR2 FYNNEI. V lost 4 bases, J lost 1 base, and 7 bases lay in between.

In its sample, this clonotype was seen once. The chain is built from TRBV12-3 or TRBV12-4 and TRBJ2-7; TRBD1 might be the D (5 bases). V was clipped by 2 bases and J by 3 bases, with 8 bases between them. This CDR3 is built from 13 residues. CDR3 nucleotide sequence: TGTGCCAGCAGTTTAAACAGGTACTACGAGCAGTACTTC. This encodes CASSLNRYYEQYF.

V usage is TRBV12-3 or TRBV12-4 and J usage is TRBJ1-1; TRBD1 is a possible D gene (5 bases). Trimming pared 4 bases from V and 1 base from J, leaving 16 bases between. The CDR3 runs to 16 residues. The CDR3: CASSWGRGRPNTEAFF. CDR3 sequence (DNA): TGTGCCAGCAGTTGGGGTAGGGGACGGCCGAACACTGAAGCTTTCTTT.

The chain is built from TRBV28 and TRBJ2-5; 8 bases are shared with TRBD1. J lost 11 bases, V lost 8 bases, and 7 bases had no gene match. CDR3 length: 11 amino acids. The germline gives CDR1 MDHEN, CDR2 SYDVKM. As DNA, the CDR3 is TGTGCCAGCGTCCAGACAGGGGCTCAGTACTTC. This gives the protein CASVQTGAQYF. The complete variable domain, with remaining parts taken from reference TRBV28 and TRBJ2-5, reads DVKVTQSSRYLVKRTGEKVFLECVQDMDHENMFWYRQDPGLGLRLIYFSYDVKMKEKGDIPEGYSVSREKKERFSLILESASTNQTSMYLCASVQTGAQYFGPGTRLLVL.

V and J are TRBV20-1 and TRBJ2-7; 8 bases are a match to TRBD1. Germline V gene sequence: CDR1 DFQATT, CDR2 SNEGSKA (reference sequence). V shed 6 bases and J 3 bases; nucleotides not matched to a gene: 7. The CDR3 loop spans 13 amino acids. The CDR3 loop is CSAIPGQVYEQYF. CDR3 nucleotide sequence: TGCAGTGCAATACCGGGACAGGTCTACGAGCAGTACTTC.

This clonotype was picked up many times. The chain uses TRBV10-3 and TRBJ2-7, with TRBD1 matching over 9 bases. Germline-derived CDR1 and CDR2 are ENHRY and SYGVKD. Germline trimming cut 6 bases from V and 3 bases from J; bases unmatched to any gene: 6. The CDR3 is made up of 14 amino acids. DNA of the CDR3: TGTGCCATCAGGCAGGGACAGGGAGACTACGAGCAGTACTTC. This codes for CAIRQGQGDYEQYF.

The V call is TRBV19, the J call TRBJ1-5, with D unclear. Trimming shortened V by 8 bases and J by 0 bases, and 8 bases separated the two germline ends. This CDR3 spans 13 amino acids. Germline CDR1 is LNHDA and CDR2 is SQIVND (reference sequence). The CDR3 here is CASEKHSNQPQHF. CDR3 in DNA: TGTGCCAGTGAGAAACATAGCAATCAGCCCCAGCATTTT.

Ten or more counts support this clonotype. The chain employs TRBV10-3 and TRBJ1-1; TRBD1 is a possible D gene (5 bases). Per germline, CDR1 ENHRY and CDR2 SYGVKD. The V end lost 3 bases, the J end lost 1 base, and 12 bases lay between the germline ends. CDR3 length equals 15 residues. CDR3 amino acids: CAISEFQGWNTEAFF. In DNA, the CDR3 is TGTGCCATCAGTGAATTCCAGGGATGGAACACTGAAGCTTTCTTT.

This clonotype was counted many times. The rearrangement joins TRBV20-1 to TRBJ2-1; the D is unclear. The CDR3 has 12 residues. Between the trimmed V and J ends, which lost 6 bases and 5 bases, there was a span of 11 bases. Germline CDR1 reads DFQATT; CDR2 reads SNEGSKA (reference sequence). The CDR3 protein is CSAPAINNEQFF. The CDR3 bases are TGCAGTGCCCCAGCAATTAACAATGAGCAGTTCTTC.

The rearrangement uses TRBV18 and TRBJ2-3; D is undetermined. The V gene lost 2 bases and the J gene lost 4 bases, with 7 bases spanning the gap. Germline-derived CDR1 and CDR2 are KGHSH and LQKENI. This CDR3 spans 13 amino acids. The CDR3 spells CASSPASADTQYF. The CDR3 bases are TGTGCCAGCTCACCAGCGAGTGCAGATACGCAGTATTTT.

This clonotype was seen repeatedly, ten times or more. The V and J genes are TRBV7-9 and TRBJ2-5; maybe TRBD2 (6 bases). The V and J ends lost 6 bases and 1 base respectively, with 12 bases between them. From germline, CDR1 is SEHNR and CDR2 FQNEAQ (reference sequence). The CDR3 runs to 14 residues. CDR3 residues: CASRGDSLQETQYF. CDR3 nucleotide sequence: TGTGCCAGCAGGGGGGACTCACTCCAAGAGACCCAGTACTTC.

This clonotype was observed a few times. The chain recombines TRBV15 with TRBJ2-3; D is ambiguous. The length of the CDR3 is 14 residues. Germline loops: CDR1 LNHNV, CDR2 YYDKDF (reference sequence). Trimming cost V 6 bases and J 5 bases, with 15 bases left between them. This CDR3 reads CATSGVAFGDTQYF. CDR3 DNA sequence: TGTGCCACCAGTGGAGTTGCCTTCGGAGATACGCAGTATTTT.

V is TRBV19 and J is TRBJ2-2; D gene ambiguous. The CDR3 sequence is 15 residues long. The germline V gene has CDR1 LNHDA and CDR2 SQIVND (reference sequence). The germline V and J ends were trimmed by 4 bases and 6 bases, with 15 bases remaining between them. The CDR3 reads CASSKGQSLSGELFF. The DNA of the CDR3 is TGTGCCAGTAGTAAAGGCCAATCACTCTCCGGGGAGCTGTTTTTT.

This clonotype showed up just a few times. The chain is built from TRBV7-8 and TRBJ2-7; a possible D gene is TRBD2 (6 bases). Germline V gene sequence: CDR1 SGHVS, CDR2 FQNEAQ. The CDR3 spans 17 residues. V lost 0 bases to trimming and J lost 5 bases, with 20 bases between them. The CDR3 region is CASSLAISGTHPHEQYF. DNA for the CDR3: TGTGCCAGCAGCTTAGCTATATCCGGGACTCACCCCCACGAGCAGTACTTC.

As for this clonotype: A read error is possible here, since a much larger clone lies one base away. V and J are TRBV7-9 and TRBJ1-2; 11 nucleotides line up with TRBD1. The V and J ends lost 4 bases and 4 bases, in that order; junction bases with no gene match: 8. Germline V gene sequence: CDR1 SEHNR, CDR2 FQNEAQ (reference sequence). This CDR3 region has 16 residues. CDR3 DNA: TGTGCCAGCAGCTCCCGGGACAGGGGGATGGGCTATGGCTACACCTTC. Protein sequence: CASSSRDRGMGYGYTF.

The V call is TRBV20-1, the J call TRBJ2-7; 9 nucleotides agree with TRBD2. V shed 3 bases and J 7 bases; nucleotides not matched to a gene: 10. The V gene's germline CDR1 is DFQATT and CDR2 SNEGSKA (reference sequence). This CDR3 contains 14 residues. The CDR3 nucleotides read TGCAGTGCTAGTAGCGGGGGAGGGTCGCGGGAGCAGTACTTC. The encoded protein is CSASSGGGSREQYF.

This clonotype was counted at least ten times. The chain joins TRBV19 to TRBJ1-2; 10 nucleotides agree with TRBD1. The junction had 8 bases not matched to a gene; V was cut back by 5 bases and J by 2 bases. The CDR3 is 16 amino acids. The germline V gene has CDR1 LNHDA and CDR2 SQIVND (reference sequence). CDR3 sequence (DNA): TGTGCCAGTAGTTCGACAGGGGGCGCGAAAAACTATGGCTACACCTTC. This encodes CASSSTGGAKNYGYTF.

This clonotype was detected ten times or more. The chain recombines TRBV7-9 with TRBJ2-7; 13 bases fit TRBD2. This CDR3 has 19 amino acids. Trimming removed 5 bases from V and 3 bases from J; junction bases left unmatched: 16. Germline-derived CDR1 and CDR2 are SEHNR and FQNEAQ (reference sequence). The CDR3 bases are TGTGCCAGCAGCGGCGGGACTAGCGGGAAATACTTGGCTCTCTACGAGCAGTACTTC. Its protein product is CASSGGTSGKYLALYEQYF.

This clonotype was detected ten times or more. The chain has TRBV2 and TRBJ1-1; the D gene is possibly TRBD1 (6 bases). V was trimmed by 2 bases and J by 1 base, leaving 11 bases between them. CDR3 length: 15 residues. The germline CDR1 and CDR2 sequences are SNHLY and FYNNEI. CDR3 bases: TGTGCCAGCAGTGAATCCCGGACAGCGAACACTGAAGCTTTCTTT. It encodes CASSESRTANTEAFF.

At least ten counts were recorded for this clonotype. The chain has TRBV28 and TRBJ2-7; 9 nucleotides match TRBD1. CDR1 is MDHEN and CDR2 is SYDVKM in the germline V gene. V lost 7 bases, J lost 5 bases, and 12 bases stayed unmatched. CDR3 size: 15 residues. CDR3 amino acids: CASIHAGTGNNEQYF. The CDR3 nucleotides read TGTGCCAGCATCCACGCCGGGACAGGGAACAACGAGCAGTACTTC.

This clonotype was seen a handful of times. The chain employs TRBV6-4 and TRBJ2-2; no firm D call. This CDR3 is built from 13 residues. CDR1 and CDR2 (germline): MRHNA, SNTAGT. Trimming took 4 bases from V and 9 from J, leaving 12 bases between them. CDR3 DNA sequence: TGTGCCAGCAGTGGCCAGCCCGGCCGGGAGCTGTTTTTT. It encodes CASSGQPGRELFF.